What follows are 6 T cell receptor beta chains derived from one specimen sequenced in a study of blood T cell repertoires in COVID-19. Sequenced by immunoSEQ multiplex PCR; TCRdb stores in-frame clones only, minus some. The sample has some 250,000 clones; over 65% are singletons. Sequencing was done on a sample of peripheral blood. The receptors stem from an elderly woman with acute or convalescent COVID-19.

The gene calls are TRBV7-2 and TRBJ2-7, with 9 bases matching TRBD2. The CDR3 extends over 15 amino acids. CDR1 is SGHTA, CDR2 FQGNSA, per germline. Losses at the gene ends were 6 bases for V and 3 bases for J; bases not matched to a gene: 9. CDR3 sequence: CASSPQAGGRYEQYF. Here the CDR3 DNA reads TGTGCCAGCAGTCCCCAAGCGGGGGGCCGCTACGAGCAGTACTTC.

The chain carries TRBV12-3 or TRBV12-4 and TRBJ2-3, with unresolved D. V was shortened by 3 bases and J by 6 bases, with 4 bases between the two germline ends. The length of the CDR3 is 11 residues. This CDR3 reads CASSLRDTQYF. The CDR3 DNA reads as TGTGCCAGCAGTTTGCGGGATACGCAGTATTTT.

This clone was recorded once. This chain joins TRBV18 and TRBJ2-5; 7 bases line up with TRBD1. In germline, CDR1 is KGHSH, CDR2 LQKENI. The CDR3 consists of 15 residues. The V gene end was trimmed by 6 bases and the J gene end by 4 bases; junction bases not matched to a gene: 11. CDR3 region: CASSFGRGSLETQYF. CDR3 in DNA: TGTGCCAGCTCCTTTGGCAGGGGGTCTTTAGAGACCCAGTACTTC.

The sample holds a few counts of this clone. The V call is TRBV2, the J call TRBJ2-5; 9 nucleotides align to TRBD2. The CDR3 totals 16 residues. With 2 bases clipped from V and 7 bases from J, the junction kept 11 bases outside the gene matches. The germline V gene encodes CDR1 SNHLY and CDR2 FYNNEI. The CDR3 DNA sequence: TGTGCCAGCAGTGAATTAGGCCTAGCGGGGAGTGGGACCCAGTACTTC. It yields the protein CASSELGLAGSGTQYF.

The chain has TRBV2 and TRBJ2-2; D possibly corresponds to TRBD1 (5 bases). V was trimmed by 8 bases and J by 5 bases, leaving 12 bases between them. CDR3 length: 13 residues. Germline lookup yields CDR1 SNHLY and CDR2 FYNNEI. The CDR3 bases are TGTGCCAGCGGGGCAAACCCGACCGGGGAGCTGTTTTTT. Translated, it gives CASGANPTGELFF.

The chain links TRBV2 to TRBJ1-2, with a possible D match to TRBD1 (5 bases). The V gene lost 4 bases and the J gene lost 4 bases, with 13 bases spanning the gap. Germline values: CDR1 SNHLY, CDR2 FYNNEI. CDR3 length equals 14 residues. The CDR3 is CASSVAWGVYGYTF. Written as DNA, the CDR3 is TGTGCCAGCAGTGTTGCGTGGGGCGTCTATGGCTACACCTTC.